These 24 T cell receptor beta chains came from one sample sequenced in a study of cytomegalovirus exposure and HLA in healthy donors. Amplification used 60 Vbeta primers and 13 Jbeta primers. Produced via immunoSEQ multiplex PCR; TCRdb's table is partial and in-frame only. The data show some 190,000 clones, 70% to 75% seen once. The sequenced material came from PBMCs. These receptors were collected from a woman younger than 45 in good health and CMV-seropositive.

The table lists this clone with a count of one. The V and J genes are TRBV28 and TRBJ2-7, with TRBD2 matching 11 bases. CDR3 length equals 16 residues. Per germline, CDR1 MDHEN and CDR2 SYDVKM. The junction had 8 bases not matched to a gene; V was cut back by 1 base and J by 6 bases. For the CDR3, the DNA is TGTGCCAGCAGTTTATTCGTACTAGCGGGAGAACGCGAGCAGTACTTC. Its translation is CASSLFVLAGEREQYF.

DNA for the CDR3: TGCGCCAGCAGCACGAATCCGGGACAGGGTTATGAAAAACTGTTTTTT. Its translation is CASSTNPGQGYEKLFF. The J gene is TRBJ1-4, the V gene TRBV5-1, with TRBD1 matching over 9 bases. This CDR3 contains 16 residues. Germline CDR1 and CDR2: SGHRS and YFSETQ. V shed 4 bases, J shed 6 bases, and the junction held 10 bases outside the gene matches.

This clone was recorded only once. The genes are TRBV10-2 and TRBJ2-3; possibly TRBD2 for D (6 bases). The V and J ends lost 3 bases and 5 bases respectively, with 12 bases between them. Germline assignment: CDR1 WSHSY and CDR2 SAAADI. CDR3 length: 14 amino acids. CDR3 nucleotide sequence: TGCGCCAGCAGTGAAGTCGGGAGTAAAGATACGCAGTATTTT. It translates to CASSEVGSKDTQYF.

The V call is TRBV5-1, the J call TRBJ1-2; D perhaps matches TRBD1 (5 bases). Germline values: CDR1 SGHRS, CDR2 YFSETQ. This CDR3 contains 15 residues. V was trimmed by 2 bases and J by 4 bases, leaving 15 bases between them. The CDR3 DNA reads TGCGCCAGCAGCTTCGACAGCCACCTTGTCTATGGCTACACCTTC. It translates to CASSFDSHLVYGYTF.

This sequence joins TRBV14 and TRBJ2-1; maybe TRBD2 (5 bases). V was clipped by 0 bases and J by 0 bases, with 21 bases between them. The CDR3 runs 20 residues. Germline lookup yields CDR1 SGHDN and CDR2 FVKESK. The CDR3 sequence: CASSQDALPSSRSSYNEQFF. The CDR3, as DNA: TGTGCCAGCAGCCAAGATGCCCTGCCGTCTAGCAGGAGCTCCTACAATGAGCAGTTCTTC.

The V and J genes are TRBV29-1 and TRBJ2-1; TRBD1 matches at 12 bases. Germline V gene sequence: CDR1 SQVTM, CDR2 ANQGSEA. V lost 1 base and J lost 4; bases outside the gene matches: 11. The CDR3 contains 18 residues. CDR3 sequence (DNA): TGCAGCGTTGAAGGCATGGGACAGGGGGCAGGGTTTTACAATGAGCAGTTCTTC. Its translation is CSVEGMGQGAGFYNEQFF.

This chain links TRBV15 with TRBJ1-3; D uncertain. Germline lookup yields CDR1 LNHNV and CDR2 YYDKDF (reference sequence). V lost 0 bases and J lost 2, with 14 bases in between. The CDR3 is 17 amino acids. CDR3: CATSRDPVRLAGNTIYF. CDR3 bases: TGTGCCACCAGCAGAGATCCCGTCAGGTTGGCTGGAAACACCATATATTTT.

Written as DNA, the CDR3 is TGTGCCAGCAGCCAAGAAGGTAGCGGGGTTACAGATACGCAGTATTTT. This translates into CASSQEGSGVTDTQYF. This chain connects TRBV4-2 to TRBJ2-3; 8 bases fit TRBD2. V shed 0 bases, J shed 3 bases, and the junction held 5 bases outside the gene matches. CDR1 and CDR2 from the germline V gene are LGHNA and YNFKEQ. The CDR3 contains 16 residues.

The chain links TRBV5-1 to TRBJ2-2; 9 bases fit TRBD1. CDR1 and CDR2 from the germline V gene are SGHRS and YFSETQ. Trimming cost V 4 bases and J 5 bases; bases outside gene matches: 9. The CDR3 totals 16 residues. The CDR3 region is CASSQLGTGRTGELFF. As DNA, the CDR3 is TGCGCCAGCAGCCAACTCGGGACAGGGAGGACCGGGGAGCTGTTTTTT.

This chain joins TRBV6-5 and TRBJ1-2; D remains ambiguous. The germline V gene has CDR1 MNHEY and CDR2 SVGAGI. V was cut by 7 bases and J by 5 bases, with 14 bases left in between. The CDR3 is made up of 13 amino acids. The CDR3 coding sequence is TGTGCCAGCACCCAATGGAGGGTGTATGGCTACACCTTC. It translates to CASTQWRVYGYTF.

The rearrangement uses TRBV23-1 and TRBJ1-3; 7 bases are shared with TRBD1. TRBV23-1 is noted as an ORF with a role that remains uncertain. The junction had 14 bases not matched to a gene; V was cut back by 9 bases and J by 0 bases. The CDR3 is 17 amino acids. CDR3 bases: TGCGCCAGAGAAGTAGCGGGACAGTGCCGCTCTGGAAACACCATATATTTT. Protein: CAREVAGQCRSGNTIYF.

The gene calls are TRBV27 and TRBJ2-5; 11 bases are shared with TRBD2. TRBJ2-7 explains the end of the DNA better; the J call may be wrong. Germline CDR1 is MNHEY and CDR2 is SMNVEV (reference sequence). The CDR3 consists of 16 residues. Here the CDR3 reads CASSGISGRGPYEQYF. DNA of the CDR3: TGTGCCAGCAGTGGAATTAGCGGGAGGGGACCCTACGAGCAGTACTTC.

The genes are TRBV4-2 and TRBJ2-7; TRBD2 matches 10 bases. The V gene end was trimmed by 2 bases and the J gene end by 4 bases; junction bases not matched to a gene: 5. CDR1 and CDR2 (germline): LGHNA, YNFKEQ. The CDR3 covers 15 residues. In DNA form, the CDR3 reads TGTGCCAGCAGCCAAACTAGCGGGAATGAGTACGAGCAGTACTTC. Translation: CASSQTSGNEYEQYF.

The chain is built from TRBV5-1 and TRBJ1-1; D might be TRBD1 (5 bases). The ends were cut back, 4 bases at V and 6 bases at J, with 16 bases in the middle. In germline, CDR1 is SGHRS, CDR2 YFSETQ. CDR3 size: 14 residues. CDR3 region: CASSPRDSQAEAFF. DNA for the CDR3: TGCGCCAGCAGCCCTCGGGACTCGCAGGCTGAAGCTTTCTTT. Combining the CDR3 with reference TRBV5-1 and TRBJ1-1 gives the whole variable domain KAGVTQTPRYLIKTRGQQVTLSCSPISGHRSVSWYQQTPGQGLQFLFEYFSETQRNKGNFPGRFSGRQFSNSRSEMNVSTLELGDSALYLCASSPRDSQAEAFFGQGTRLTVV.

This sequence joins TRBV15 and TRBJ2-5; 8 nucleotides match TRBD2. J gave up 5 bases and V 0 bases, and 2 bases lay outside the gene matches. CDR1 LNHNV and CDR2 YYDKDF come from the germline V gene (reference sequence). This CDR3 has 14 amino acids. The CDR3 is CATSREREAETQYF. The DNA for the CDR3 is TGTGCCACCAGCAGAGAGCGGGAGGCGGAGACCCAGTACTTC.

J is TRBJ1-4 and V is TRBV5-1; tentatively, D is TRBD1 (5 bases). This CDR3 has 13 amino acids. The V end was cut by 4 bases, the J end by 7 bases, with 11 bases between. In germline, CDR1 is SGHRS, CDR2 YFSETQ. The CDR3 protein is CASSPREGEKLFF. For the CDR3, the DNA is TGCGCCAGCAGCCCCAGGGAGGGTGAAAAACTGTTTTTT.

This chain connects TRBV5-1 to TRBJ2-3; TRBD1 matches 7 bases. Germline CDR1 SGHRS, CDR2 YFSETQ. This CDR3 contains 15 residues. Trimming cost V 0 bases and J 1 base; bases outside gene matches: 2. The CDR3, as DNA: TGCGCCAGCAGCTTGGAGGGGGCAGGCACAGATACGCAGTATTTT. It yields the protein CASSLEGAGTDTQYF.

This chain joins TRBV19 and TRBJ2-7; TRBD2 matches 7 bases. CDR1 is LNHDA, CDR2 SQIVND, per germline (reference sequence). The CDR3 sequence is 14 residues long. J was trimmed by 0 bases and V by 5 bases; bases with no gene match: 4. The CDR3 spells CASSWGGSSYEQYF. The CDR3 DNA reads TGTGCCAGTAGTTGGGGAGGGAGCTCCTACGAGCAGTACTTC.

The chain joins TRBV5-4 to TRBJ1-6, with 12 positions matching TRBD1. Germline V CDR1 and CDR2: SGHNT, YYREEE (reference sequence). V was pared by 4 bases and J by 4 bases, with 3 bases of the junction left unmatched. The CDR3 runs to 16 residues. The CDR3 region has the DNA TGTGCCAGCAGCGGGGGACAGGGGGCGTATAATTCACCCCTCCACTTT. Amino acids: CASSGGQGAYNSPLHF.

This clone was seen a few times. The chain joins TRBV5-4 to TRBJ1-1; 11 positions match TRBD1. The CDR3 totals 14 residues. The V segment lost 0 bases and the J segment 7 bases; nucleotides outside the gene matches: 2. CDR1 is SGHNT and CDR2 is YYREEE in the germline V gene (reference sequence). The CDR3 sequence: CASSLVGTGGEAFF. As DNA, the CDR3 is TGTGCCAGCAGCTTGGTAGGGACAGGGGGTGAAGCTTTCTTT.

This clone appeared a single time. The chain joins TRBV28 to TRBJ1-5; D perhaps matches TRBD1 (5 bases). Germline CDR1 reads MDHEN; CDR2 reads SYDVKM. V lost 0 bases and J lost 2, with 11 bases in between. This CDR3 contains 16 residues. The DNA of the CDR3 is TGTGCCAGCAGTTTATGGGAGGGGCTGGGCAATCAGCCCCAGCATTTT. The encoded protein is CASSLWEGLGNQPQHF.

The V call is TRBV7-9, the J call TRBJ2-3; 11 bases match TRBD2. CDR3 length: 16 amino acids. Trimming at V came to 5 bases and at J to 1 base, leaving 5 bases not matched to a gene. Germline assignment: CDR1 SEHNR and CDR2 FQNEAQ (reference sequence). The CDR3 DNA sequence: TGTGCCAGCAGCATGACTAGCGGGATCCGCACAGATACGCAGTATTTT. Protein product: CASSMTSGIRTDTQYF.

The rearrangement links TRBV23-1 to TRBJ2-6, with D possibly being TRBD1 (5 bases). TRBV23-1 carries the ORF label, with uncertain function. The CDR3 length is 16 residues. V lost 6 bases and J 2 bases, leaving 14 bases between the germline ends. In nucleotides, the CDR3 is TGCGCCAGCAGGAGAGCAGGGAAGGCTGGGGCCAACGTCCTGACTTTC. The encoded protein is CASRRAGKAGANVLTF.

The chain has TRBV28 and TRBJ2-4; 8 bases match TRBD2. This CDR3 spans 18 amino acids. The germline CDR1 and CDR2 sequences are MDHEN and SYDVKM. The ends lost 5 bases at V and 4 bases at J; junction bases unmatched: 16. This CDR3 is CASSLPTRLAGAKNIQYF. CDR3 in DNA: TGTGCCAGCAGTCTCCCTACACGCCTAGCGGGTGCAAAAAACATTCAGTACTTC.